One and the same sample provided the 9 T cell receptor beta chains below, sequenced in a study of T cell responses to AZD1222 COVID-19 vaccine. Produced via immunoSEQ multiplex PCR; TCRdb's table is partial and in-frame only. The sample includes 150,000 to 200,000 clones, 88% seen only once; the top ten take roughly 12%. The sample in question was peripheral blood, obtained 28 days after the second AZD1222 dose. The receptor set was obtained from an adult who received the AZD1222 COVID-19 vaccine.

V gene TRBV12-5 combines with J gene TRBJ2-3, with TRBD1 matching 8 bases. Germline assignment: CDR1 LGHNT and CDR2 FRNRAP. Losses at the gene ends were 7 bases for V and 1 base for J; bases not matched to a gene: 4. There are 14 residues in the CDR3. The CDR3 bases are TGTGCTAGTGCCATGACAGGGGGCACAGATACGCAGTATTTT. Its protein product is CASAMTGGTDTQYF.

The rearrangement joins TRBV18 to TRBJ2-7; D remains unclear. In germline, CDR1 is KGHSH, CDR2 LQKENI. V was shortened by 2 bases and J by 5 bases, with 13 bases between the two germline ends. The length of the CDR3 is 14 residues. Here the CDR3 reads CASSPSPGSNEQYF. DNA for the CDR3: TGTGCCAGCTCACCATCGCCCGGGTCCAACGAGCAGTACTTC.

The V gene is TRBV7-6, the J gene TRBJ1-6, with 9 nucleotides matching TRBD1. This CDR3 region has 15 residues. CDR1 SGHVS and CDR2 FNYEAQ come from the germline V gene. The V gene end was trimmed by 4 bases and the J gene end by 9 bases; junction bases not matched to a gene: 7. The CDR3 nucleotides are TGTGCCAGCAGCTCAAAACAGGGGGCCGGTTCACCCCTCCACTTT. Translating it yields CASSSKQGAGSPLHF.

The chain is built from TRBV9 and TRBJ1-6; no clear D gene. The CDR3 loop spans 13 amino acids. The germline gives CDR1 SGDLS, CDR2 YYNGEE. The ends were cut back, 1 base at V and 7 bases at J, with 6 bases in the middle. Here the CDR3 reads CASSVNGNSPLHF. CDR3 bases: TGTGCCAGCAGCGTAAATGGGAATTCACCCCTCCACTTT.

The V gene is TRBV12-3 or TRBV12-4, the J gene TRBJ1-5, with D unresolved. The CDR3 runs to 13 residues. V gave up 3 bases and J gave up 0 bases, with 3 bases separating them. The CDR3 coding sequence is TGTGCCAGCAGTTTTGATAGCAATCAGCCCCAGCATTTT. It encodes CASSFDSNQPQHF.

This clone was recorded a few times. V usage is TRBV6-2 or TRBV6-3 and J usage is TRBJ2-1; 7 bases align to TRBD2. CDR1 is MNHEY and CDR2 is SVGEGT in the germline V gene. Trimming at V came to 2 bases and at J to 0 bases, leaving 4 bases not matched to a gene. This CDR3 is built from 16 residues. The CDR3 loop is CASSYEIAGSYNEQFF. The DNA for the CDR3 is TGTGCCAGCAGTTACGAGATAGCGGGCTCCTACAATGAGCAGTTCTTC.

Here the CDR3 reads CASSPSPTSSYNSPLHF. CDR3 in DNA: TGTGCCAGCAGCCCGTCCCCAACGAGCTCCTATAATTCACCCCTCCACTTT. The chain recombines TRBV13 with TRBJ1-6; no definite D call. Germline loops: CDR1 PRHDT, CDR2 FYEKMQ (reference sequence). V gave up 5 bases and J gave up 0 bases, with 14 bases separating them. The CDR3 contains 17 residues.

CDR3 amino acids: CASSYNSYSNQPQHF. DNA for the CDR3: TGTGCCAGCAGTTATAACAGTTATAGCAATCAGCCCCAGCATTTT. This chain links TRBV6-5 with TRBJ1-5, with no clear D. The CDR3 spans 15 residues. The V and J ends lost 3 bases and 0 bases respectively, with 9 bases between them. Germline CDR1 MNHEY, CDR2 SVGAGI.

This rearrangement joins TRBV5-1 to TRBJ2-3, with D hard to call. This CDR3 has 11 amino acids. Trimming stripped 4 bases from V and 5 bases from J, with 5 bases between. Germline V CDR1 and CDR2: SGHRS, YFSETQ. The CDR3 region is CASSREDTQYF. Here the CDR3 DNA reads TGCGCCAGCAGCAGGGAAGATACGCAGTATTTT. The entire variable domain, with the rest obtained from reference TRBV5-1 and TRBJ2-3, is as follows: KAGVTQTPRYLIKTRGQQVTLSCSPISGHRSVSWYQQTPGQGLQFLFEYFSETQRNKGNFPGRFSGRQFSNSRSEMNVSTLELGDSALYLCASSREDTQYFGPGTRLTVL.